The clone carrying this TCR beta chain showed up just once. Its antigen is not identified. These data are taken from a study of PD-1 blockade in classical Hodgkin lymphoma. The germline V gene encodes CDR1 LNHNV and CDR2 YYDKDF (reference sequence). The CDR3 runs to 14 residues. With 5 bases clipped from V and 5 bases from J, the junction kept 8 bases outside the gene matches. General study findings and limits: CD4+ TCR diversity, unlike CD8+, climbed significantly by C4D1. Relative to healthy donors, newly diagnosed patients reportedly had lower baseline TCR diversity, which was reported as lower still in relapsed/refractory patients.

Clones were sequenced by immunoSEQ multiplex PCR, and TCRdb holds only the in-frame ones, with some missing. Of 43,000 or so clones in the sample, around 80% were seen once. The time point here: cycle 4 day 1 (C4D1), after more than five weeks of nivolumab. With no exception, relapse followed autologous stem cell transplantation in all patients, and brentuximab vedotin exposure varied. The chain employs TRBV15 and TRBJ1-1; TRBD1 matches at 7 bases. The sequences come from peripheral blood mononuclear cells (PBMCs), collected before the fourth cycle of nivolumab. This TCR came from a human donor with classical Hodgkin lymphoma. The CDR3 nucleotides are TGTGCCACCAGCCCCAGGACAGGCGGAACTGAAGCTTTCTTT. It is translated as CATSPRTGGTEAFF.